The 26 T cell receptor beta chains presented below share a single source sample, sequenced in a study of shared clonotypes between healthy human individuals. Clones were read by immunoSEQ multiplex PCR, and TCRdb kept only the in-frame ones, dropping some. This repertoire shows under 2.5 million clones, 85% to 95% found once; its top ten account for 0.37%. Sequencing input: naive CD4+ T cells from PBMCs. Subset defined: CD45RA+ positively selected. Receptor source: a man aged 18 to 29 in good health. Some clones in this sample may be carry-over from other donors' samples.

This chain uses TRBV6-5 with TRBJ2-7, with 8 positions matching TRBD1. The germline V gene has CDR1 MNHEY and CDR2 SVGAGI. The V gene end was trimmed by 6 bases and the J gene end by 3 bases; junction bases not matched to a gene: 10. This CDR3 is 15 amino acids long. This CDR3 reads CASSRGQGWDYEQYF. The CDR3 DNA is TGTGCCAGCAGCCGCGGACAGGGATGGGACTACGAGCAGTACTTC.

To note about this clone: The identical CDR3 is also encoded by other nucleotide sequences in the sample. The chain employs TRBV5-4 and TRBJ2-1; 8 nucleotides agree with TRBD2. The CDR3 contains 14 residues. V was pared by 5 bases and J by 3 bases, with 4 bases of the junction left unmatched. From germline, CDR1 is SGHNT and CDR2 YYREEE (reference sequence). The CDR3 is CASSWTSSYNEQFF. The CDR3 coding sequence is TGTGCCAGCAGTTGGACTAGCAGCTACAATGAGCAGTTCTTC.

The sample holds one count of this clone. The J gene is TRBJ2-5, the V gene TRBV27, with a possible D match to TRBD2 (5 bases). Per the germline V gene, CDR1 is MNHEY and CDR2 is SMNVEV (reference sequence). The CDR3 contains 15 residues. Between the trimmed V and J ends, which lost 5 bases and 4 bases, there was a span of 17 bases. Written as DNA, the CDR3 is TGTGCCAGCAGTATGGAGAAACGGAGGAGAGAGACCCAGTACTTC. It is translated as CASSMEKRRRETQYF.

The chain recombines TRBV6-1 with TRBJ2-7, with D possibly TRBD1 on 5 matching bases. The CDR3 length is 15 residues. Germline values: CDR1 MNHNS, CDR2 SASEGT. V was trimmed by 2 bases and J by 0 bases, leaving 11 bases between them. CDR3 residues: CASSENSQGSYEQYF. CDR3 DNA sequence: TGTGCCAGCAGTGAAAATAGCCAGGGCTCCTACGAGCAGTACTTC.

V usage is TRBV7-9 and J usage is TRBJ1-3; unclear D gene. Germline V gives CDR1 SEHNR, CDR2 FQNEAQ (reference sequence). CDR3 length: 16 residues. V lost 5 bases, J lost 2 bases, and 16 bases lay in between. CDR3 sequence reads: CASSPPSLRAGNTIYF. The CDR3 nucleotides read TGTGCCAGCAGCCCGCCGAGTCTGAGGGCTGGAAACACCATATATTTT.

The rearrangement links TRBV9 to TRBJ1-1, with D unclear. CDR1 and CDR2 from the germline V gene are SGDLS and YYNGEE. The CDR3 has 15 amino acids. Trimming pared 0 bases from V and 1 base from J, leaving 10 bases between. CDR3 protein: CASSVGGFRNTEAFF. The CDR3 DNA reads as TGTGCCAGCAGCGTAGGGGGTTTCCGGAACACTGAAGCTTTCTTT.

Worth noting for this clone: Other DNA sequences within the sample encode an identical CDR3. The CDR3 DNA reads as TGTGCCAGCAGGGGGGTGAATGAGCAGTTCTTC. Its translation: CASRGVNEQFF. The genes are TRBV28 and TRBJ2-1; tentatively, D is TRBD1 or TRBD2 (5 bases each). V dropped 6 bases and J dropped 7 bases, with 7 bases sitting between them. CDR3 length: 11 amino acids. The germline CDR1 and CDR2 sequences are MDHEN and SYDVKM.

J is TRBJ1-4 and V is TRBV28; 8 bases are a match to TRBD1. The V gene's germline CDR1 is MDHEN and CDR2 SYDVKM. Trimming cost V 9 bases and J 8 bases; bases outside gene matches: 14. This CDR3 is 15 amino acids long. The CDR3 region is CASRPETGEGEKLFF. The CDR3 DNA is TGTGCCAGTAGACCTGAGACAGGGGAGGGCGAAAAACTGTTTTTT.

This chain connects TRBV6-5 to TRBJ2-7; D may be TRBD1 or TRBD2 (6 bases each). Germline V gene sequence: CDR1 MNHEY, CDR2 SVGAGI. Trimming cost V 3 bases and J 3 bases, with 12 bases left between them. There are 14 residues in the CDR3. CDR3 nucleotides: TGTGCCAGCAGTTATCAAGGGGGAGGCTACGAGCAGTACTTC. Translating gives CASSYQGGGYEQYF.

This sequence joins TRBV5-4 and TRBJ2-7; D is possibly TRBD1 or TRBD2 (5 bases each). The CDR3 consists of 13 residues. CDR1 is SGHNT, CDR2 YYREEE, per germline (reference sequence). Trimming pared 4 bases from V and 3 bases from J, leaving 11 bases between. CDR3 nucleotide sequence: TGTGCCAGCAGCGCGAGGGACGGCTACGAGCAGTACTTC. Protein sequence: CASSARDGYEQYF.

The rearrangement links TRBV10-3 to TRBJ1-5; D may be TRBD1 (6 bases). V was shortened by 0 bases and J by 3 bases, with 9 bases between the two germline ends. Per germline, CDR1 ENHRY and CDR2 SYGVKD. This CDR3 has 15 amino acids. The CDR3 is CAISESPGDNQPQHF. CDR3 nucleotides: TGTGCCATCAGTGAGTCCCCAGGGGACAATCAGCCCCAGCATTTT.

This chain connects TRBV28 to TRBJ1-5; D perhaps matches TRBD1 (6 bases). Trimming removed 10 bases at V and 5 bases at J, with 12 bases between. This CDR3 is 12 amino acids long. The germline CDR1 and CDR2 sequences are MDHEN and SYDVKM. CDR3 bases: TGTGCCATACAGGGCGGGGATCAGCCCCAGCATTTT. This encodes CAIQGGDQPQHF.

J is TRBJ1-1 and V is TRBV5-4; the D is unclear. Trimming shortened V by 4 bases and J by 8 bases, and 12 bases separated the two germline ends. This CDR3 contains 12 residues. The V gene's germline CDR1 is SGHNT and CDR2 YYREEE (reference sequence). The CDR3 DNA sequence: TGTGCCAGCAGCCTAGGACGGTGGGAAGCTTTCTTT. Amino acid sequence: CASSLGRWEAFF.

This clone was observed a single time. V gene TRBV29-1 combines with J gene TRBJ2-3; D unresolved. Germline assignment: CDR1 SQVTM and CDR2 ANQGSEA. The CDR3 consists of 12 residues. V dropped 2 bases and J dropped 1 base, with 4 bases sitting between them. CDR3 amino acids: CSVEYGTDTQYF. The CDR3 nucleotides are TGCAGCGTTGAATACGGCACAGATACGCAGTATTTT.

On this clone itself: Relative to the germline gene, one junction end is altered; a read error may explain this. The rearrangement joins TRBV7-2 to TRBJ1-1, with TRBD1 as a possible D gene (6 bases). Germline lookup yields CDR1 SGHTA and CDR2 FQGNSA. The CDR3 runs to 15 residues. CDR3: CASSSAGHGNAEAFF. CDR3 sequence (DNA): TGTGCCAGCAGCTCCGCGGGACATGGGAACGCTGAAGCTTTCTTT.

V and J are TRBV6-5 and TRBJ1-4; 7 bases agree with TRBD1. The CDR3 runs to 14 residues. The germline V gene encodes CDR1 MNHEY and CDR2 SVGAGI. Unmatched junction bases numbered 5, after V lost 6 bases and J lost 4 bases. CDR3 sequence: CASRRGQINEKLFF. Here the CDR3 DNA reads TGTGCCAGCAGGCGGGGACAGATTAATGAAAAACTGTTTTTT.

The V call is TRBV7-2, the J call TRBJ1-2; TRBD1 aligns across 7 bases. Trimming took 7 bases from V and 4 from J; bases not matched to a gene: 9. From germline, CDR1 is SGHTA and CDR2 FQGNSA. The CDR3 spans 14 residues. The CDR3 coding sequence is TGTGCCAGCATCAAAAGACAGGGCAGCTATGGCTACACCTTC. Its translation: CASIKRQGSYGYTF.

The chain uses TRBV28 and TRBJ1-1; D is perhaps TRBD1 (5 bases). This CDR3 spans 11 amino acids. With 6 bases removed from V and 3 bases from J, the gap between germline ends came to 5 bases. In germline, CDR1 is MDHEN, CDR2 SYDVKM. The CDR3 sequence: CASRGHTEAFF. Here the CDR3 DNA reads TGTGCCAGCAGGGGGCACACTGAAGCTTTCTTT.

J is TRBJ2-3 and V is TRBV11-2; 8 positions match TRBD2. The CDR3 is made up of 16 amino acids. Losses at the gene ends were 3 bases for V and 2 bases for J; bases not matched to a gene: 7. Germline V CDR1 and CDR2: SGHAT, FQNNGV. Written as DNA, the CDR3 is TGTGCCAGCAGCTTTACGTTAGCGGGGACCACAGATACGCAGTATTTT. Encoded protein: CASSFTLAGTTDTQYF. Variable domain in full (rest from reference TRBV11-2 and TRBJ2-3): EAGVAQSPRYKIIEKRQSVAFWCNPISGHATLYWYQQILGQGPKLLIQFQNNGVVDDSQLPKDRFSAERLKGVDSTLKIQPAKLEDSAVYLCASSFTLAGTTDTQYFGPGTRLTVL.

V and J are TRBV30 and TRBJ2-1; 11 bases align to TRBD1. Unmatched junction bases numbered 8, after V lost 5 bases and J lost 8 bases. CDR1 is GTSNPN, CDR2 SVGIG, per germline (reference sequence). This CDR3 is built from 14 residues. The CDR3 loop is CAWSGQGAPHEQFF. The CDR3, as DNA: TGTGCCTGGTCTGGACAGGGGGCGCCCCATGAGCAGTTCTTC.

As to this clone: Other DNA sequences from this sample encode an identical CDR3 as well. The rearrangement joins TRBV7-2 to TRBJ2-6; D not resolved. Germline-derived CDR1 and CDR2 are SGHTA and FQGNSA. The V end lost 1 base, the J end lost 1 base, and 5 bases lay between the germline ends. This CDR3 has 15 amino acids. CDR3 DNA sequence: TGTGCCAGCAGCTTAGGGGTTTCTGGGGCCAACGTCCTGACTTTC. Translating gives CASSLGVSGANVLTF.

V gene TRBV5-1 combines with J gene TRBJ1-2, with 8 bases fitting TRBD1. V dropped 2 bases and J dropped 6; count of bases not matched to a gene: 6. Germline lookup yields CDR1 SGHRS and CDR2 YFSETQ. The CDR3 is made up of 14 amino acids. CDR3 region: CASSLLTGADGYTF. The CDR3 bases are TGCGCCAGCAGCTTACTGACAGGGGCGGATGGCTACACCTTC. Complete variable domain (other parts from reference TRBV5-1 and TRBJ1-2): KAGVTQTPRYLIKTRGQQVTLSCSPISGHRSVSWYQQTPGQGLQFLFEYFSETQRNKGNFPGRFSGRQFSNSRSEMNVSTLELGDSALYLCASSLLTGADGYTFGSGTRLTVV.

The CDR3 loop is CASSLAGGTQYF. CDR3 sequence (DNA): TGTGCCAGCAGCCTTGCGGGGGGTACGCAGTATTTT. The J gene is TRBJ2-3, the V gene TRBV6-1, with TRBD2 matching over 8 bases. With 6 bases clipped from V and 8 bases from J, the junction kept 4 bases outside the gene matches. This CDR3 comprises 12 residues. Germline loops: CDR1 MNHNS, CDR2 SASEGT.

The genes are TRBV2 and TRBJ2-4; the match to TRBD1 covers 8 bases. Germline V gene data show CDR1 as SNHLY and CDR2 as FYNNEI. The CDR3 has 14 amino acids. The V gene end was trimmed by 8 bases and the J gene end by 3 bases; junction bases not matched to a gene: 6. In DNA, the CDR3 is TGTGCCAGCGCCCGACAGGGGAGCAAAAACATTCAGTACTTC. This encodes CASARQGSKNIQYF.

This clone was detected only once. The V and J genes are TRBV5-1 and TRBJ1-3; tentatively, D is TRBD1 (5 bases). The V end was cut by 5 bases, the J end by 0 bases, with 15 bases between. The CDR3 is made up of 16 amino acids. Germline CDR1 is SGHRS and CDR2 is YFSETQ. The CDR3 here is CASSFAGVSSGNTIYF. CDR3 in DNA: TGCGCCAGCAGTTTTGCGGGGGTGTCCTCTGGAAACACCATATATTTT. The full variable domain, completed using reference TRBV5-1 and TRBJ1-3, is KAGVTQTPRYLIKTRGQQVTLSCSPISGHRSVSWYQQTPGQGLQFLFEYFSETQRNKGNFPGRFSGRQFSNSRSEMNVSTLELGDSALYLCASSFAGVSSGNTIYFGEGSWLTVV.

This clone was picked up a small number of times. This sample also contains other DNA sequences that code for the same CDR3. In DNA, the CDR3 is TGTGCCTGGAGTTCCGGGATCGGCACTGAAGCTTTCTTT. The encoded protein is CAWSSGIGTEAFF. V usage is TRBV30 and J usage is TRBJ1-1; D is undetermined. V was trimmed by 2 bases and J by 4 bases, leaving 11 bases between them. The CDR3 is 13 amino acids. Germline V gene sequence: CDR1 GTSNPN, CDR2 SVGIG (reference sequence).